This T cell receptor (beta chain) was captured by sequencing in a study of blood T cell repertoires in COVID-19. About the study: Sample material is recorded as cDNA or gDNA derived from T cells, B-cell-depleted T cells, or PBMCs.

Patients at the Seattle site were enrolled during active infection and followed longitudinally. Germline values: CDR1 KGHSH, CDR2 LQKENI. The length of the CDR3 is 15 residues. V was shortened by 0 bases and J by 3 bases, with 6 bases between the two germline ends. In the study's own analysis: Amplifying reference gene primers gave estimates of nucleated cell counts. Sequencing was performed with immunoSEQ multiplex PCR; in TCRdb, only in-frame clones are kept and a portion is missing. Clone size and the V and J calls come from that table; the DNA yielded D and trimming. The sample has more than 95,000 clones; about 93% are singletons.

The source of this sequence is a man aged 45-65 years with COVID-19, enrolled during active disease. The sample comprised peripheral blood. The chain has TRBV18 and TRBJ2-6, with a tentative D call TRBD1 (5 bases). CDR3 amino acids: CASSPPRDGANVLTF. The CDR3 nucleotides read TGTGCCAGCTCACCACCCAGGGATGGGGCCAACGTCCTGACTTTC.